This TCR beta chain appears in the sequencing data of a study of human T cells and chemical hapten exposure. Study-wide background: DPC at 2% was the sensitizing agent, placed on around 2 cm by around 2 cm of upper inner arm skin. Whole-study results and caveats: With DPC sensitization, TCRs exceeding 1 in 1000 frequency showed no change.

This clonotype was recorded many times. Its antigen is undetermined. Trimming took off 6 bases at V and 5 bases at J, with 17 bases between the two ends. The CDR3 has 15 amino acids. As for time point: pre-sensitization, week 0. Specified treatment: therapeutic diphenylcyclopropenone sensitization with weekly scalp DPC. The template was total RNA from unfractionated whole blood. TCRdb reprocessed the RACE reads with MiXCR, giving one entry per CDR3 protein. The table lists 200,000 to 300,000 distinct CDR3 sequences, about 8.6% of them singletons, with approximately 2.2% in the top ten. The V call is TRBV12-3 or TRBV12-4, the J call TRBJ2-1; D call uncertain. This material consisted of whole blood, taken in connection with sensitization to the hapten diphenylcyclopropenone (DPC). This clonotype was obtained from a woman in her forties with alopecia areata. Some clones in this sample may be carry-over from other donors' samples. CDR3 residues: CASSTPRYLNNEQFF. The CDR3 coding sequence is TGTGCCAGCAGCACCCCCAGGTATCTAAACAATGAGCAGTTCTTC.